Included here is one TCR beta chain sequence, with context. The antigen remains unidentified. Between the trimmed V and J ends, which lost 3 bases and 4 bases, there was a span of 12 bases. The germline gives CDR1 MGHRA, CDR2 YSYEKL. CDR3 length: 14 amino acids. This record comes from a study of cytomegalovirus exposure and HLA in healthy donors. Study-level background: Of several hundred genotyped donors, around 86% grouped in the Caucasian-associated ancestry cluster. General study findings and limits: The authors later linked a missense DCLRE1C variant to TCR beta V- and J-gene trimming. Common viral pathogens (according to a later analysis) appeared linked to several of the most significant clusters. A reported reduction in N-insertions relative to the 666-donor mean was seen in an Asian-associated ancestry cluster in a later analysis.

The PCR made use of 60 Vbeta and 13 Jbeta primers. Assay: immunoSEQ multiplex PCR; the TCRdb copy retains only in-frame clones and omits some. The table includes 120,000 or so clones, 80% detected once. Sequenced material: PBMCs. The TCR sequence derives from a human donor in good health. The V gene is TRBV4-1, the J gene TRBJ1-2; possible D gene TRBD1, 6 bases. The CDR3: CASSQIGQTYGYTF. CDR3 DNA: TGCGCCAGCAGCCAGATTGGACAGACCTATGGCTACACCTTC.